These T cell receptor beta chains were read from a single sample in a study of blood T cell repertoires in COVID-19. Here immunoSEQ multiplex PCR was the method, and the copy in TCRdb shows in-frame clones only, minus some. The sample contains 300,000 or so clones, around 80% of which appear only once. Material for sequencing was peripheral blood. The receptors were sampled from a woman in her forties or fifties with acute or convalescent COVID-19. The conserved cysteine and the conserved F or W are not part of the CDR3 here. D genes are given only for firm matches.

J gene: TRBJ1-3; D gene: NA; V gene: TRBV4-1; CDR3 protein: ASSQEAGGGDTIY
J gene: TRBJ1-2; D gene: NA; V gene: TRBV6-1; CDR3 protein: ASSEAGVYYGYT
J gene: TRBJ2-3; D gene: NA; V gene: TRBV7-9; CDR3 protein: ASSHFTDTQY
J gene: TRBJ2-1; D gene: NA; V gene: TRBV5-1; CDR3 protein: ASRHEEGGGEQF
J gene: TRBJ2-4; D gene: NA; V gene: TRBV30; CDR3 protein: ACEAGAKNIQY
J gene: TRBJ2-3; D gene: TRBD2; V gene: TRBV30; CDR3 protein: AWRASGYTDTQY
J gene: TRBJ2-5; D gene: NA; V gene: TRBV10-3; CDR3 protein: AIRQGDETQY
J gene: TRBJ2-2; D gene: TRBD1; V gene: TRBV6-5; CDR3 protein: AIRQGAHGELF
J gene: TRBJ1-3; D gene: TRBD1; V gene: TRBV5-1; CDR3 protein: ASSNGTDGNTIY
J gene: TRBJ2-5; D gene: NA; V gene: TRBV16; CDR3 protein: ASSQQRTGGETQY
J gene: TRBJ2-7; D gene: TRBD2; V gene: TRBV6-2/TRBV6-3; CDR3 protein: ASSQTTSGSGEQY
J gene: TRBJ2-5; D gene: NA; V gene: TRBV3-1/TRBV3-2; CDR3 protein: ASSPRADFQETQY
J gene: TRBJ2-1; D gene: TRBD1; V gene: TRBV10-3; CDR3 protein: AISESGRGLSNEQF
J gene: TRBJ1-2; D gene: TRBD1; V gene: TRBV30; CDR3 protein: AWRALTGRSNYGYT
J gene: TRBJ2-1; D gene: NA; V gene: TRBV5-1; CDR3 protein: ASSFASTSIASEQF
J gene: TRBJ2-5; D gene: NA; V gene: TRBV9; CDR3 protein: ASSPLQGSQETQY
J gene: TRBJ2-5; D gene: NA; V gene: TRBV5-1; CDR3 protein: ASSLGVQGLGETQY
J gene: TRBJ1-1; D gene: NA; V gene: TRBV6-5; CDR3 protein: ASRRWNTEAF
J gene: TRBJ2-5; D gene: TRBD2; V gene: TRBV12-3/TRBV12-4; CDR3 protein: ASSKRGAQY
J gene: TRBJ2-7; D gene: TRBD2; V gene: TRBV9; CDR3 protein: ASSVGGRATEQY
J gene: TRBJ2-2; D gene: NA; V gene: TRBV4-3; CDR3 protein: ASSQDRANTGELF
J gene: TRBJ2-6; D gene: TRBD1; V gene: TRBV29-1; CDR3 protein: SVLRTGLLSGANVLT
J gene: TRBJ1-1; D gene: NA; V gene: TRBV10-3; CDR3 protein: AIRLDRNTEAF
J gene: TRBJ2-1; D gene: NA; V gene: TRBV29-1; CDR3 protein: SVDGGVVNEQF
J gene: TRBJ1-1; D gene: TRBD1; V gene: TRBV3-1/TRBV3-2; CDR3 protein: ASSRYRGQGRATEAF
J gene: TRBJ1-1; D gene: TRBD1; V gene: TRBV7-2; CDR3 protein: ASSLGGTGFEAF
J gene: TRBJ2-5; D gene: TRBD2; V gene: TRBV6-2/TRBV6-3; CDR3 protein: ASSYGTLAGGSGTQY
J gene: TRBJ1-5; D gene: TRBD1; V gene: TRBV30; CDR3 protein: AWSALTGADQPQH
J gene: TRBJ2-3; D gene: NA; V gene: TRBV9; CDR3 protein: ASSVAQGYTDTQY
J gene: TRBJ1-1; D gene: NA; V gene: TRBV30; CDR3 protein: AWSARTEAF
J gene: TRBJ2-1; D gene: NA; V gene: TRBV27; CDR3 protein: ASSLGPNEQF
J gene: TRBJ2-1; D gene: NA; V gene: TRBV7-9; CDR3 protein: ASRDIEQF
J gene: TRBJ1-1; D gene: NA; V gene: TRBV7-2; CDR3 protein: ASSLNRFPEAF
J gene: TRBJ2-1; D gene: TRBD2; V gene: TRBV5-1; CDR3 protein: ASSLLADSNYNEQF
J gene: TRBJ2-1; D gene: NA; V gene: TRBV20-1; CDR3 protein: SAQYNEQF
J gene: TRBJ2-1; D gene: NA; V gene: TRBV29-1; CDR3 protein: SLLRDTMSNEQF
J gene: TRBJ2-4; D gene: NA; V gene: TRBV7-2; CDR3 protein: ASSLLGAPGDIQY
J gene: TRBJ2-3; D gene: NA; V gene: TRBV7-3; CDR3 protein: ASSPGDFTDTQY
J gene: TRBJ1-4; D gene: NA; V gene: TRBV15; CDR3 protein: ATSREGREKLF
J gene: TRBJ1-1; D gene: NA; V gene: TRBV7-2; CDR3 protein: ASSPYVLGTEAF
J gene: TRBJ1-5; D gene: NA; V gene: TRBV3-1/TRBV3-2; CDR3 protein: ASSQGRAGAQH
J gene: TRBJ2-1; D gene: NA; V gene: TRBV24-1; CDR3 protein: ATSVRSGGEQF
J gene: TRBJ1-6; D gene: NA; V gene: TRBV4-2; CDR3 protein: ASSQGAGFNSPLH
J gene: TRBJ2-5; D gene: NA; V gene: TRBV14; CDR3 protein: ASSRLVQETQY
J gene: TRBJ2-7; D gene: TRBD2; V gene: TRBV5-5; CDR3 protein: ASSFLTSGSSHEQY
J gene: TRBJ1-2; D gene: NA; V gene: TRBV10-3; CDR3 protein: ASRGASGYGYT
J gene: TRBJ1-5; D gene: TRBD1; V gene: TRBV5-6; CDR3 protein: ASSLDRTGTPQH
J gene: TRBJ2-1; D gene: NA; V gene: TRBV19; CDR3 protein: ASSDWVSYNEQF
J gene: TRBJ2-7; D gene: TRBD2; V gene: TRBV4-1; CDR3 protein: ASRTGTSMVYEQY
J gene: TRBJ2-5; D gene: TRBD1; V gene: TRBV27; CDR3 protein: ASSWGQQETQY
J gene: TRBJ1-6; D gene: NA; V gene: TRBV7-8; CDR3 protein: ASSLEWGRTNSPLH
J gene: TRBJ1-5; D gene: NA; V gene: TRBV24-1; CDR3 protein: ATARQVHSNQPQH
J gene: TRBJ2-1; D gene: NA; V gene: TRBV5-5; CDR3 protein: ASSLAGVYNEQF
J gene: TRBJ1-2; D gene: TRBD1; V gene: TRBV6-6; CDR3 protein: ASSSPGQGGPGYT
J gene: TRBJ2-3; D gene: NA; V gene: TRBV6-5; CDR3 protein: ASSTLDTQY